The rows below give T cell receptor beta chains drawn from one sample of a study of glioma-infiltrating T cells after dendritic cell vaccination. Method: immunoSEQ multiplex PCR; TCRdb's copy keeps in-frame clones and lacks some. The data hold 75,000 to 100,000 clones, with around three quarters observed a single time. The starting material was blood, obtained before dendritic cell vaccination. The receptors stem from a human donor with glioblastoma. Each CDR3 is given with its conserved first and last residue. A D gene is named only where the DNA matches it firmly. Some rows have no size entry. The others give once, few or many, or a class for an expanded clone.

TRBV2	-	TRBJ1-5	-	CASRETRAGQPQHF	TGTGCCAGCAGAGAAACCAGGGCAGGTCAGCCCCAGCATTTT
TRBV27	-	TRBJ1-5	-	CASSYRGRSQPQHF	TGTGCCAGCAGTTATCGAGGGCGAAGCCAGCCCCAGCATTTT
TRBV7-3	-	TRBJ1-1	-	CASSPSSMNTEAFF	TGTGCCAGCAGCCCCTCAAGCATGAACACTGAAGCTTTCTTT
TRBV7-9	-	TRBJ2-1	TRBD2	CASSLKISGGLSYNEQFF	TGTGCCAGCAGCTTAAAAATCTCGGGGGGGCTCTCCTACAATGAGCAGTTCTTC
TRBV2	-	TRBJ1-1	-	CASSRGRWDTEAFF	TGTGCCAGCAGTCGAGGGAGGTGGGACACTGAAGCTTTCTTT
TRBV7-9	-	TRBJ2-7	TRBD1	CASSLGWRQGPGEQYF	TGTGCCAGCAGCTTAGGATGGCGACAGGGACCGGGCGAGCAGTACTTC
TRBV2	-	TRBJ1-2	-	CASSLGDRSYTF	TGTGCCAGCAGCCTCGGGGATAGGAGCTACACCTTC
TRBV5-1	-	TRBJ2-2	TRBD2	CASSGGLAGGSGAGELFF	TGCGCCAGCAGCGGAGGACTAGCGGGAGGATCGGGAGCCGGGGAGCTGTTTTTT
TRBV11-3	-	TRBJ2-2	-	CASSGRWGKKAGELFF	TGTGCCAGCTCTGGGAGGTGGGGGAAGAAAGCCGGGGAGCTGTTTTTT
TRBV5-5	few	TRBJ1-3	-	CASSLVGIDSGNTIYF	TGTGCCAGCAGCTTGGTTGGCATCGACTCTGGAAACACCATATATTTT
TRBV7-2	-	TRBJ2-2	-	CASSPLARSGTGELFF	TGTGCCAGCAGCCCTCTAGCGAGGAGTGGCACCGGGGAGCTGTTTTTT
TRBV11-1	-	TRBJ2-7	-	CASSSGPGRQYEQYF	TGTGCCAGCAGCTCAGGTCCTGGCCGCCAGTACGAGCAGTACTTC
TRBV6-5	-	TRBJ2-7	-	CASSRTVLSSYEQYF	TGTGCCAGCAGCAGGACAGTTCTTAGCTCCTACGAGCAGTACTTC
TRBV5-6	-	TRBJ1-5	-	CASSFTPGSNQPQHF	TGTGCCAGCAGCTTCACCCCAGGTAGCAATCAGCCCCAGCATTTT
TRBV7-3	-	TRBJ2-1	TRBD2	CASAPGGSGRTYNEQFF	TGTGCCAGCGCGCCGGGGGGAAGCGGGCGGACCTACAATGAGCAGTTCTTC
TRBV27	-	TRBJ1-1	-	CASSSIQGNTEAFF	TGTGCCAGCAGTTCTATACAGGGGAACACTGAAGCTTTCTTT
TRBV9	-	TRBJ1-1	TRBD1	CASSPRDRGQETFF	TGTGCCAGCAGCCCCCGGGACAGGGGGCAGGAAACTTTCTTT
TRBV30	-	TRBJ2-7	-	CAWSVESYEQYF	TGTGCCTGGAGTGTAGAGAGCTACGAGCAGTACTTC
TRBV5-6	-	TRBJ1-1	-	CASSSDMNTEAFF	TGTGCCAGCAGCTCGGACATGAACACTGAAGCTTTCTTT
TRBV19	-	TRBJ1-5	-	CASSITQAGNQPQHF	TGTGCCAGTAGTATAACACAGGCGGGCAATCAGCCCCAGCATTTT
TRBV19	-	TRBJ1-6	TRBD1	CASSRRTGSNSPLHF	TGTGCCAGTAGTCGTCGGACAGGGTCTAATTCACCCCTCCACTTT
TRBV29-1	once	TRBJ2-7	-	CSARGPEEQYF	TGCAGCGCCCGGGGTCCGGAAGAGCAGTACTTC
TRBV30	-	TRBJ1-4	TRBD1	CAWTRQGNEKLFF	TGTGCCTGGACCCGACAGGGTAATGAAAAACTGTTTTTT
TRBV6-1	-	TRBJ2-7	-	CASSARGGLYEQYF	TGTGCCAGCAGTGCAAGGGGGGGACTATACGAGCAGTACTTC
TRBV5-6	-	TRBJ2-7	TRBD1	CASSLTGGREQYF	TGTGCCAGCAGCTTGACAGGGGGTAGGGAGCAGTACTTC
TRBV6-5	-	TRBJ1-6	-	CASSPLRPNSPLHF	TGTGCCAGCAGTCCACTTCGCCCTAATTCACCCCTCCACTTT
TRBV6-4	-	TRBJ2-2	-	CASSDTDTGELFF	TGTGCCAGCAGTGACACTGACACCGGGGAGCTGTTTTTT
TRBV11-1	-	TRBJ1-1	-	CASSRDTGVGLF	TGTGCCAGCAGCCGGGACACCGGTGTGGGGCTCTTT
TRBV6-5	-	TRBJ2-1	-	CASSLPGFLNEQFF	TGTGCCAGCAGTTTACCCGGTTTCCTCAATGAGCAGTTCTTC
TRBV4-2	-	TRBJ1-1	-	CASSQDGAGTPAAFF	TGTGCCAGCAGCCAAGACGGGGCAGGGACTCCTGCAGCTTTCTTT
TRBV6-5	-	TRBJ1-6	-	CASSYRGQQNSPLHF	TGTGCCAGCAGTTACCGGGGACAACAGAATTCACCCCTCCACTTT
TRBV5-1	-	TRBJ1-2	TRBD1	CASSQTGGAGYGYTF	TGCGCCAGCAGCCAAACAGGGGGCGCCGGCTATGGCTACACCTTC
TRBV11-1	once	TRBJ2-7	-	CASSRWTYNEQYF	TGTGCCAGCAGCCGCTGGACTTACAACGAGCAGTACTTC
TRBV30	-	TRBJ2-7	-	CAWRGIRGGEQYF	TGTGCCTGGAGAGGGATTCGAGGGGGCGAGCAGTACTTC
TRBV11-2	-	TRBJ2-3	-	CASSLGTSTDTQYF	TGTGCCAGCAGCTTGGGGACAAGCACAGATACGCAGTATTTT
TRBV6-6	-	TRBJ2-6	-	CASSYGRHVGANVLTF	TGTGCCAGCAGTTACGGCCGTCACGTCGGGGCCAACGTCCTGACTTTC